This TCR beta chain was captured in a study of sequential checkpoint blockade in melanoma. Treatment defined: randomized to nivolumab then ipilimumab (arm A) or the reverse (arm B). V lost 3 bases to trimming and J lost 2 bases; unmatched junction nucleotides: 5. CDR1 and CDR2 from the germline V gene are LGHNA and YSLEER. The CDR3 contains 15 residues. Only in-frame clones appear in the TCRdb table, and some are missing; sequencing was by immunoSEQ multiplex PCR. The sample has about 29,000 clones; 75% to 80% are singletons. This TCR derives from a human donor with melanoma. The sequences come from CD8+ T cells sorted from blood (inferred from file names), collected from a patient given nivolumab and ipilimumab in sequence. This chain connects TRBV4-3 to TRBJ2-3; 7 bases line up with TRBD1. CDR3 region: CASSQGDRDTDTQYF. The CDR3 DNA reads TGCGCCAGCAGCCAGGGAGACAGGGACACAGATACGCAGTATTTT.